These T cell receptor beta chains were read from a single sample in a study of regulatory T cells in long-lasting Graves disease. TCRdb re-called the multiplex PCR reads through MiXCR, storing one row per CDR3 protein. The table records 200,000 to 250,000 distinct CDR3 sequences, roughly 19% of them present only once. The sample was also reused in another study, on T cells in Graves' hyperthyroidism and ophthalmopathy.

Here the sequenced sample was peripheral blood mononuclear cells (PBMCs), taken at new diagnosis, from a patient treated with antithyroid drugs. The receptors here all came from a woman in her twenties or thirties with Graves disease. Both conserved end residues are part of each CDR3. The order of the fields is V gene, clone size, J gene, D gene, CDR3 DNA, CDR3 protein. D genes are given only for firm matches. For some rows the clone size is stated as once, few or many, or as a class when expanded; others skip it.

v_call: TRBV24-1
clone_size: many
j_call: TRBJ2-3
d_call: TRBD1
cdr3_nt: TGTGCCACCAGCCCCGGGACAGGGATCACAGATACGCAGTATTTT
cdr3_aa: CATSPGTGITDTQYF

v_call: TRBV2
clone_size: NA
j_call: TRBJ2-7
d_call: NA
cdr3_nt: TGTGCCAGCAGTGACCCGGGCTATCTGATCGAGCAGTACTTC
cdr3_aa: CASSDPGYLIEQYF

v_call: TRBV27
clone_size: many
j_call: TRBJ2-7
d_call: NA
cdr3_nt: TGTGCCAGCAGTCCGCCGAAAGGGCGTTTCTACGAGCAGTACTTC
cdr3_aa: CASSPPKGRFYEQYF

v_call: TRBV11-2
clone_size: many
j_call: TRBJ1-2
d_call: NA
cdr3_nt: TGTGCCAGCAGCCCCTCCGCGACGGCGAACTATGGCTACACCTTC
cdr3_aa: CASSPSATANYGYTF

v_call: TRBV18
clone_size: few
j_call: TRBJ1-1
d_call: NA
cdr3_nt: TGTGCCAGCTCACCACCGATCGGCAGGGGCGCCTCAGGGGTGAACACTGAAGCTTTCTTT
cdr3_aa: CASSPPIGRGASGVNTEAFF

v_call: TRBV28
clone_size: NA
j_call: TRBJ2-7
d_call: TRBD1
cdr3_nt: TGTGCCAGCAGGTCCCCGACAGGGGTCTACGAGCAGTACTTC
cdr3_aa: CASRSPTGVYEQYF

v_call: TRBV18
clone_size: few
j_call: TRBJ1-2
d_call: NA
cdr3_nt: TGTGCCAGCTCACCAACGCAGGGCTATGGCTACACCTTC
cdr3_aa: CASSPTQGYGYTF

v_call: TRBV6-2/TRBV6-3
clone_size: once
j_call: TRBJ1-6
d_call: NA
cdr3_nt: TGTGCCAGCAGTTACGGCGTCGGAGCCTTAAGGCCCCTCCACTTT
cdr3_aa: CASSYGVGALRPLHF

v_call: TRBV6-1
clone_size: few
j_call: TRBJ1-2
d_call: NA
cdr3_nt: TGTGCCAGCAGTCCGGGCGGCGTGAGGCAGGGCGGGGGCTACACCTTC
cdr3_aa: CASSPGGVRQGGGYTF

v_call: TRBV12-3/TRBV12-4
clone_size: many
j_call: TRBJ2-1
d_call: NA
cdr3_nt: TGTGCCAGCAGTTTAAGGGACTTCGACAATGAGCAGTTCTTC
cdr3_aa: CASSLRDFDNEQFF

v_call: TRBV6-1
clone_size: many
j_call: TRBJ2-3
d_call: TRBD2
cdr3_nt: TGTGCCGTTCGGATTAGGCGGGGGGTCGAAGATACGCAGTATTTT
cdr3_aa: CAVRIRRGVEDTQYF

v_call: TRBV6-2/TRBV6-3
clone_size: many
j_call: TRBJ2-1
d_call: TRBD2
cdr3_nt: TGTGCCAGCAGCCAGTGGCTAGCGGGAGGGCGGTCTGGTACGAATGAGCAGTTCTTC
cdr3_aa: CASSQWLAGGRSGTNEQFF

v_call: TRBV19
clone_size: many
j_call: TRBJ1-1
d_call: NA
cdr3_nt: TGTGCCAGTAGTATAGCACGGCTGGCTGAAGCTTTCTTT
cdr3_aa: CASSIARLAEAFF

v_call: TRBV18
clone_size: many
j_call: TRBJ1-6
d_call: NA
cdr3_nt: TGTGCCAGCTCACCGAGAACAATGGGCAGCTCCTATAATTCACCCCTCCACTTT
cdr3_aa: CASSPRTMGSSYNSPLHF

v_call: TRBV5-1
clone_size: NA
j_call: TRBJ2-5
d_call: TRBD2
cdr3_nt: TGCGCCACCTCCCCTAGCGGGCAAGAGACCCAGTACTTC
cdr3_aa: CATSPSGQETQYF

v_call: TRBV3-1
clone_size: many
j_call: TRBJ2-7
d_call: TRBD1
cdr3_nt: TGTGCCAGCACGGGGACAGGGGGCTACGAGCAGTACTTC
cdr3_aa: CASTGTGGYEQYF

v_call: TRBV28
clone_size: many
j_call: TRBJ1-2
d_call: TRBD1
cdr3_nt: TGTGCCAGCCGCCCTTTGGGACAGGGATGGGGCTACACCTTC
cdr3_aa: CASRPLGQGWGYTF

v_call: TRBV7-9
clone_size: many
j_call: TRBJ1-2
d_call: TRBD1
cdr3_nt: TGTGCCAGCAGCCCCGGGCAGGGGGCATTTGGCTACACCTTC
cdr3_aa: CASSPGQGAFGYTF

v_call: TRBV7-8
clone_size: NA
j_call: TRBJ2-3
d_call: NA
cdr3_nt: TGTGCCAGCAGCTTACGGGAGATATCCACAGATACGCAGTATTTT
cdr3_aa: CASSLREISTDTQYF

v_call: TRBV7-8
clone_size: many
j_call: TRBJ2-3
d_call: TRBD1
cdr3_nt: TGTGCCAGCTCCTCACCGGGACAGATCACAGATACGCAGTATTTT
cdr3_aa: CASSSPGQITDTQYF

v_call: TRBV5-4
clone_size: NA
j_call: TRBJ1-1
d_call: NA
cdr3_nt: TGTGCCAGCAGCTCCAATTCAAATGAAGCTTTCTTT
cdr3_aa: CASSSNSNEAFF

v_call: TRBV2
clone_size: many
j_call: TRBJ1-1
d_call: NA
cdr3_nt: TGTGCCAGCAGTAACCATTTGACGGTTAACACTGAAGCTTTCTTT
cdr3_aa: CASSNHLTVNTEAFF